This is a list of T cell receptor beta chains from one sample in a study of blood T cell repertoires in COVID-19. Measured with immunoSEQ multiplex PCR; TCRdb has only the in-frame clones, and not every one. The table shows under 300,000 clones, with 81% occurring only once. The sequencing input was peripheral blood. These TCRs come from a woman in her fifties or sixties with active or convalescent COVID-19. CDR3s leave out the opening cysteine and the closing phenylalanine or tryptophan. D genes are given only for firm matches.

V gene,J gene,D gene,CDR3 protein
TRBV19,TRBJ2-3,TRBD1,ASSIMAGTDGTDTQY
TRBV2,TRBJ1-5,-,ASTGERSNQPQH
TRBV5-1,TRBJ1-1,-,ASSFSGRIDTEAF
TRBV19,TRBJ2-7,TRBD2,ASSPGGTRGYEQY
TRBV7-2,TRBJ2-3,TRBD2,ASSSGLAIDTQY
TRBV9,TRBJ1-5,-,ASSVRDNQPQH
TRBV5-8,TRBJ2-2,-,ASSLELPTGELF
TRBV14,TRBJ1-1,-,ASSQVLESGAF
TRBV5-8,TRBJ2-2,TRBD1,ASSTYRGRRDTGELF
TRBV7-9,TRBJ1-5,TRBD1,ASSLVPGQGVFSNQPQH
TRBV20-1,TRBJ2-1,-,SASQGRNEQF
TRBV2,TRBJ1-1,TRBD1,ATQTGPNTEAF
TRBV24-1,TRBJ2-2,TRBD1,ATSGRPGTGNTGELF
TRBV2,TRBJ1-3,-,ASSVRGADSGNTIY
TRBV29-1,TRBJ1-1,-,SAVRGGGTEAF
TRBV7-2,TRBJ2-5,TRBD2,ASSLGVSGGGMETQY
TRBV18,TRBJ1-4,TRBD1,ASSPSGGEEKLF
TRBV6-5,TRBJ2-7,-,ASSLQGGEQY